Each of the 7 T cell receptor beta chains below was sequenced from the same sample in a study of cytomegalovirus exposure and HLA in healthy donors. The table came from immunoSEQ multiplex PCR; TCRdb's copy has only in-frame clones and leaves some out. The profile shows about 250,000 clones, over 75% of them singletons. Sequencing used PBMCs. The receptors derive from a man between 18 and 35 years old in good health and CMV-seropositive.

This sequence joins TRBV6-5 and TRBJ2-5; the D gene could be TRBD1 or TRBD2 (5 bases each). The CDR3 sequence is 15 residues long. V shed 4 bases and J shed 3 bases, with 15 bases lying between them. Germline V gene data show CDR1 as MNHEY and CDR2 as SVGAGI. DNA of the CDR3: TGTGCCAGCAGTTTACTCCAGGGAGTGGAAGAGACCCAGTACTTC. It codes for CASSLLQGVEETQYF.

The chain carries TRBV30 and TRBJ1-1; D call uncertain. The ends were cut back, 5 bases at V and 0 bases at J, with 16 bases in the middle. This CDR3 is 15 amino acids long. The V gene's germline CDR1 is GTSNPN and CDR2 SVGIG (reference sequence). CDR3 amino acids: CAWDSFAVMNTEAFF. The DNA for the CDR3 is TGTGCCTGGGATTCTTTTGCGGTTATGAACACTGAAGCTTTCTTT.

This clone is a singleton in its sample. The chain links TRBV5-6 to TRBJ1-2, with no clear D. Trimming took 1 base from V and 1 from J, leaving 8 bases between them. The CDR3 is 14 amino acids. In germline, CDR1 is SGHDT, CDR2 YYEEEE. The CDR3 coding sequence is TGTGCCAGCAGCTTGTCGGGCTTTAACTATGGCTACACCTTC. Translated: CASSLSGFNYGYTF.

This chain uses TRBV7-3 with TRBJ1-2; D remains unclear. Germline CDR1 SGHTA, CDR2 FQGTGA. The CDR3 length is 13 residues. Trimming removed 5 bases from V and 13 bases from J, with 20 bases in between. CDR3 protein: CASSPRPDGLSTF. CDR3 bases: TGTGCCAGCAGCCCTCGACCGGACGGACTTAGCACCTTC.

J is TRBJ2-7 and V is TRBV2; the match to TRBD1 covers 8 bases. From germline, CDR1 is SNHLY and CDR2 FYNNEI. This CDR3 region has 13 residues. J lost 3 bases, V lost 7 bases, and 5 bases had no gene match. The CDR3 DNA reads TGTGCCAGCAAGACAGGGGTTTTCTACGAGCAGTACTTC. Its protein is CASKTGVFYEQYF.

The J gene is TRBJ2-1, the V gene TRBV4-1, with 7 bases fitting TRBD2. V was clipped by 0 bases and J by 4 bases; unmatched bases: 15. The germline gives CDR1 MGHRA, CDR2 YSYEKL. This CDR3 region has 19 residues. In DNA, the CDR3 is TGCGCCAGCAGCCAAGATACCGGCTTAGGCGGGGGAACGTACAATGAGCAGTTCTTC. It is translated as CASSQDTGLGGGTYNEQFF.

V usage is TRBV6-6 and J usage is TRBJ1-1; perhaps TRBD1 as D (6 bases). Germline V gene lookup returns CDR1 MNHNY and CDR2 SVGAGI (reference sequence). V lost 0 bases and J lost 1, with 12 bases in between. CDR3 size: 16 residues. This chain's CDR3 is CASSYSSGTPNTEAFF. The CDR3 DNA follows: TGTGCCAGCAGTTACTCGAGCGGGACACCGAACACTGAAGCTTTCTTT.